This paragraph reports one T cell receptor (beta chain). Its antigen is not known. The data originate from a study of blood T cells in healthy people across ages. General study points: Across the age range, TCR beta diversity per million T cells fell in a roughly linear way.

The use of a sample-barcoded 5' primer and a J-beta primer mix characterized a second PCR of about 7 to 12 cycles. TCRdb itself ran the 5' RACE reads through MiXCR, one entry per CDR3 protein. The sample carries under 1 million distinct CDR3 sequences, 40% to 50% recorded once. The receptor was isolated from a man aged 55 to 70 in good health. Input material: blood.

The chain's CDR3 is CSARAPGHISYEQYF. Here the CDR3 DNA reads TGCAGTGCTAGAGCCCCCGGACACATCTCCTACGAGCAGTACTTC. The chain combines TRBV20-1 with TRBJ2-7, with TRBD1 as a possible D gene (5 bases). The germline CDR1 and CDR2 sequences are DFQATT and SNEGSKA (reference sequence). The CDR3 spans 15 residues. V lost 1 base and J lost 0, with 13 bases in between.